This entry lists 13 T cell receptor beta chains sequenced from one sample in a study of regulatory T cells in long-lasting Graves disease. CDR3-region Arm-PCR and iRepertoire HTBI primers produced the TCR beta libraries. TCRdb independently ran MiXCR on the multiplex PCR reads; one entry per CDR3 protein. The sample consists of about 540,000 distinct CDR3 sequences, approximately 13% of them appearing once. The time point: newly diagnosed GD, antithyroid drugs for less than 3 months. The TCR library was made from RNA extracted from PBMCs. The data were also submitted as part of a second study, on T cells in Graves' hyperthyroidism and ophthalmopathy.

The sample was peripheral blood mononuclear cells (PBMCs), taken at new diagnosis, from a patient treated with antithyroid drugs. The receptors derive from a man under 40 with Graves disease.

The V gene is TRBV10-3, the J gene TRBJ2-2; 11 positions match TRBD2. The CDR3 consists of 18 residues. Germline assignment: CDR1 ENHRY and CDR2 SYGVKD. V shed 2 bases and J 3 bases; nucleotides not matched to a gene: 8. The chain's CDR3 is CAISEEKRLAGHTGELFF. The CDR3 bases are TGTGCCATCAGTGAGGAAAAAAGACTAGCGGGGCACACCGGGGAGCTGTTTTTT.

In its sample, this clonotype was seen a few times. The chain couples TRBV5-1 to TRBJ2-1; 10 bases agree with TRBD2. Trimming took 0 bases from V and 2 from J; bases not matched to a gene: 11. Germline V gene lookup returns CDR1 SGHRS and CDR2 YFSETQ. The CDR3 runs 19 residues. CDR3: CASSLEPSGRMRAYNEQFF. The CDR3 nucleotides read TGCGCCAGCAGCTTGGAACCTAGCGGGAGAATGCGCGCCTACAATGAGCAGTTCTTC.

This clonotype has at least ten counts. This chain connects TRBV12-3 or TRBV12-4 to TRBJ1-6; possible D gene TRBD1, 5 bases. The CDR3 covers 15 residues. With 4 bases removed from V and 10 bases from J, the gap between germline ends came to 17 bases. The CDR3 region is CASSSTTLGVSPLHF. The CDR3 bases are TGTGCCAGCAGTTCCACGACATTAGGGGTATCACCCCTCCACTTT.

This clonotype was observed at least ten times. The chain carries TRBV12-5 and TRBJ2-7; D remains unclear. This CDR3 region has 13 residues. V gave up 2 bases and J gave up 5 bases, with 10 bases separating them. Germline CDR1 and CDR2: LGHNT and FRNRAP. CDR3 residues: CASGLSRSDEQYF. CDR3 in DNA: TGTGCTAGTGGTTTGAGCAGATCCGACGAGCAGTACTTC.

This chain joins TRBV20-1 and TRBJ2-5; D possibly uses TRBD1 or TRBD2 (5 bases each). V lost 2 bases to trimming and J lost 1 base, with 14 bases between them. CDR3 length equals 15 residues. CDR1 and CDR2 (germline): DFQATT, SNEGSKA (reference sequence). DNA of the CDR3: TGCAGTGCTAGATCCGCGAGGGGAACCCAAGAGACCCAGTACTTC. It is translated as CSARSARGTQETQYF.

This clonotype was counted ten times or more. The chain recombines TRBV7-3 with TRBJ2-5, with D possibly TRBD1 on 6 matching bases. Germline CDR1 and CDR2: SGHTA and FQGTGA. The CDR3 is made up of 15 amino acids. V lost 2 bases to trimming and J lost 5 bases, with 15 bases between them. CDR3 coding DNA: TGTGCCAGCAGCTTAGAAGTGGGGGCGTGGGAGACCCAGTACTTC. The encoded protein is CASSLEVGAWETQYF.

This clonotype was recorded many times. The chain uses TRBV20-1 and TRBJ1-4; D gene ambiguous. Germline V gene sequence: CDR1 DFQATT, CDR2 SNEGSKA (reference sequence). CDR3 length: 11 amino acids. Trimming took 6 bases from V and 8 from J, leaving 10 bases between them. The CDR3 loop is CSAEREEKLFF. The CDR3 DNA sequence: TGCAGTGCCGAAAGGGAGGAAAAACTGTTTTTT.

This clonotype was seen only a few times. The rearrangement links TRBV19 to TRBJ1-1; D remains ambiguous. This CDR3 region has 15 residues. V lost 8 bases and J 7 bases, leaving 23 bases between the germline ends. Germline V gene sequence: CDR1 LNHDA, CDR2 SQIVND (reference sequence). The CDR3 loop is CASVSRSRVMGEAFF. CDR3 bases: TGTGCCAGTGTTTCCCGATCCCGGGTCATGGGTGAAGCTTTCTTT.

Many counts were recorded for this clonotype. This chain links TRBV2 with TRBJ2-1; the match to TRBD1 covers 8 bases. CDR1 and CDR2 (germline): SNHLY, FYNNEI. The trim removed 7 bases at V and 8 bases at J, leaving 10 bases unmatched. This CDR3 comprises 14 residues. CDR3 loop: CASTGTGGVDEQFF. The DNA for the CDR3 is TGTGCCAGCACTGGGACAGGCGGGGTTGATGAGCAGTTCTTC.

This clonotype came up many times. This sequence joins TRBV11-2 and TRBJ2-7; 9 nucleotides align to TRBD1. The V gene's germline CDR1 is SGHAT and CDR2 FQNNGV. The CDR3 runs 14 residues. V shed 4 bases, J shed 6 bases, and the junction held 7 bases outside the gene matches. This CDR3 is CASSYRQGGAEQYF. CDR3 bases: TGTGCCAGCAGCTATAGACAGGGGGGGGCCGAGCAGTACTTC.

This clonotype was seen ten or more times. The genes are TRBV5-1 and TRBJ2-7; 9 bases line up with TRBD2. Germline-derived CDR1 and CDR2 are SGHRS and YFSETQ. The CDR3 extends over 13 amino acids. The V segment lost 3 bases and the J segment 5 bases; nucleotides outside the gene matches: 3. CDR3 in DNA: TGCGCCAGCAGCTACGGGACTAGCAACGAGCAGTACTTC. Translation gives CASSYGTSNEQYF.

This clonotype was counted a few times. The rearrangement joins TRBV10-1 to TRBJ2-1, with D possibly TRBD2 on 5 matching bases. The CDR3 loop spans 16 amino acids. Germline assignment: CDR1 WNHNN and CDR2 SYGVQD (reference sequence). Deletions cut 4 bases from V and 6 bases from J, with 19 bases between. The CDR3 DNA sequence: TGCGCCAGCAGTGGAAGCGGTGAGTTAAGTGGCAATGAGCAGTTCTTC. As protein: CASSGSGELSGNEQFF.

This clonotype came up many times. Here the CDR3 DNA reads TGTGCCAGCAGCCGTGAGAAGGGTTCTCAAGAGACCCAGTACTTC. Its translation is CASSREKGSQETQYF. The J gene is TRBJ2-5, the V gene TRBV12-3 or TRBV12-4; no clear D gene. Trimming stripped 6 bases from V and 2 bases from J, with 16 bases between. The CDR3 spans 15 residues.